These T cell receptor beta chains were read from a single sample in a study of cytomegalovirus exposure and HLA in healthy donors. The protocol was immunoSEQ multiplex PCR, while the TCRdb copy is restricted to in-frame clones and leaves out a portion. There are 150,000 to 200,000 clones in the sample; roughly 89% occur only once, and 10% lies in the top ten. Sequencing was performed on PBMCs. The receptors originated from a woman between 18 and 29 years old in good health and CMV-seropositive. Both conserved end residues are part of each CDR3. Fields, in order: V gene, CDR3 protein.

v_call: TRBV6-6; cdr3_aa: CATNERGNNEQFF
v_call: TRBV18; cdr3_aa: CASSPPSPRGEQFF
v_call: TRBV4-3; cdr3_aa: CASSQDLAGPNEKLFF
v_call: TRBV7-9; cdr3_aa: CASSLEQEGEKLFF
v_call: TRBV5-4; cdr3_aa: CASSPSGLAGERNIQYF
v_call: TRBV28; cdr3_aa: CASSFPTYEQYF
v_call: TRBV30; cdr3_aa: CAWRASGASNEQFF
v_call: TRBV7-9; cdr3_aa: CASSLGLASATDTQYF
v_call: TRBV11-3; cdr3_aa: CASSLTHRGYNEQFF
v_call: TRBV9; cdr3_aa: CASSADRSSDTQYF
v_call: TRBV19; cdr3_aa: CASSLGHSGFEQYF
v_call: TRBV9; cdr3_aa: CASSLPQGSSTIYF
v_call: TRBV11-3; cdr3_aa: CASSVGGTDTQYF
v_call: TRBV18; cdr3_aa: CASSPLQNTEAFF
v_call: TRBV7-2; cdr3_aa: CASSLLRNTEAFF
v_call: TRBV5-1; cdr3_aa: CASGPGTGLYEQYF
v_call: TRBV7-2; cdr3_aa: CASSLGGATGANVLTF
v_call: TRBV18; cdr3_aa: CASSRSLQGRNSGNTIYF
v_call: TRBV19; cdr3_aa: CASSGQGSGYGYTF
v_call: TRBV5-1; cdr3_aa: CASSNGTGSEKLFF
v_call: TRBV27; cdr3_aa: CASSPPFKNIQYF
v_call: TRBV2; cdr3_aa: CASSEEAAGSGTEAFF
v_call: TRBV7-8; cdr3_aa: CASSPAHGGGSYNEQFF
v_call: TRBV21-1; cdr3_aa: CASSTLRTGCDCEQYF
v_call: TRBV10-1; cdr3_aa: CASSLAGGPDGELFF
v_call: TRBV6-5; cdr3_aa: CASSYSRGSSYNEQFF
v_call: TRBV10-3; cdr3_aa: CASLQGPTTENEQYF
v_call: TRBV6-5; cdr3_aa: CAIQTGDGTEAFF
v_call: TRBV7-2; cdr3_aa: CASSLTTASYEQYF
v_call: TRBV9; cdr3_aa: CASSRQGVHGYTF
v_call: TRBV27; cdr3_aa: CASKYRVAGELFF
v_call: TRBV6-6; cdr3_aa: CASSLAGGSASYEQYF
v_call: TRBV29-1; cdr3_aa: CSVSGGSNQPQHF
v_call: TRBV15; cdr3_aa: CATSREPGTGAFF
v_call: TRBV28; cdr3_aa: CASRGLAGEQYF
v_call: TRBV6-5; cdr3_aa: CASRAEAGYTF
v_call: TRBV11-3; cdr3_aa: CASSSAREGSSARQFF
v_call: TRBV2; cdr3_aa: CASTPGQGSYEQYF
v_call: TRBV30; cdr3_aa: CACSPGGREAYEQYF
v_call: TRBV14; cdr3_aa: CASSQDLATGNFATNEKLFF
v_call: TRBV6-1; cdr3_aa: CASSEGTAYYNNEQFF
v_call: TRBV15; cdr3_aa: CATSSGGVTNSMNTEAFF